This TCR beta chain was retrieved from a study of blood T cell repertoires in COVID-19. V was clipped by 3 bases and J by 4 bases; unmatched bases: 7. CDR1 is LNHDA and CDR2 is SQIVND in the germline V gene (reference sequence). The CDR3 loop spans 15 amino acids. TCRdb's copy holds only in-frame clones and misses some; the assay was immunoSEQ multiplex PCR. The table lists a few hundred thousand clones, over 65% of them singletons. J is TRBJ2-7 and V is TRBV19; 9 bases line up with TRBD2. Sequencing was done on a sample of peripheral blood. The TCR originated in a man aged 55 to 70 who had recovered from COVID-19. The CDR3 sequence is CASSISGTSLYEQYF. CDR3 in DNA: TGTGCCAGTAGTATCTCCGGGACTAGCTTGTACGAGCAGTACTTC.